One sample yielded the 5 T cell receptor beta chains listed below, sequenced in a study of human versus mouse CDR3 diversity and MHC coevolution. Here immunoSEQ multiplex PCR was the method, and the copy in TCRdb shows in-frame clones only, minus some. The data hold roughly 80,000 clones, with less than 95% observed a single time. Sequenced: naive CD4+ T cells from blood. Described subset: CD45RO-negative CD62L-positive naive CD4 T cells. Receptors were obtained from a person aged 25-75 years in good health.

The V and J genes are TRBV7-3 and TRBJ2-1, with 12 bases fitting TRBD2. V dropped 5 bases and J dropped 5; count of bases not matched to a gene: 10. CDR3 length: 17 residues. The germline V gene has CDR1 SGHTA and CDR2 FQGTGA. CDR3 bases: TGTGCCAGCAGCCAGCTAGCGGGGGGGCGAGGCGACAATGAGCAGTTCTTC. Translated, it gives CASSQLAGGRGDNEQFF.

V is TRBV28 and J is TRBJ2-7; possibly TRBD2 for D (5 bases). Germline-derived CDR1 and CDR2 are MDHEN and SYDVKM. The CDR3 spans 14 residues. V gave up 6 bases and J gave up 4 bases, with 16 bases separating them. Written as DNA, the CDR3 is TGTGCCAGCAGCCCACCCCCCTGGAGGTACGAGCAGTACTTC. Translating it yields CASSPPPWRYEQYF.

The V and J genes are TRBV10-3 and TRBJ2-3; possible D gene TRBD2, 6 bases. This CDR3 region has 17 residues. V was trimmed by 5 bases and J by 2 bases, leaving 20 bases between them. CDR1 and CDR2 (germline): ENHRY, SYGVKD. The CDR3 region is CAISLGWGDSTTDTQYF. The CDR3 nucleotides are TGTGCCATCAGTCTAGGCTGGGGGGACTCCACCACAGATACGCAGTATTTT.

DNA of the CDR3: TGTGCCAGCAGTGGGGGACAGGCGGTCTCCGAGCAGTACTTC. This gives the protein CASSGGQAVSEQYF. This sequence joins TRBV28 and TRBJ2-7; TRBD1 aligns across 8 bases. Germline CDR1 MDHEN, CDR2 SYDVKM. Trimming took 5 bases from V and 6 from J; bases not matched to a gene: 9. This CDR3 is 14 amino acids long.

J is TRBJ2-7 and V is TRBV2, with 9 nucleotides matching TRBD2. Germline CDR1 reads SNHLY; CDR2 reads FYNNEI. The CDR3 loop spans 13 amino acids. J was trimmed by 2 bases and V by 4 bases; bases with no gene match: 0. CDR3 coding DNA: TGTGCCAGCAGTGGACTAGCGGCCTACGAGCAGTACTTC. Translating it yields CASSGLAAYEQYF.